This passage covers 27 T cell receptor beta chains from one sample sequenced in a study of blood T cell repertoires in COVID-19. TCRdb's copy holds only in-frame clones and misses some; the assay was immunoSEQ multiplex PCR. The sample shows 200,000 to 250,000 clones, just under 90% of them seen only once. The sequencing sample was made of PBMCs or T cells enriched from blood (not recorded which). These receptors all come from a man between 50 and 59 years old who had been exposed to COVID-19.

The CDR3 spells CASSLGGTGALSYEQYF. In DNA, the CDR3 is TGTGCCAGCTCACTGGGGGGAACAGGGGCCCTTAGCTACGAGCAGTACTTC. The gene calls are TRBV18 and TRBJ2-7; D is possibly TRBD1 (7 bases). V was pared by 4 bases and J by 3 bases, with 22 bases between. CDR3 length: 17 amino acids. Germline V gives CDR1 KGHSH, CDR2 LQKENI. The whole variable domain, remainder taken from reference TRBV18 and TRBJ2-7, is NAGVMQNPRHLVRRRGQEARLRCSPMKGHSHVYWYRQLPEEGLKFMVYLQKENIIDESGMPKERFSAEFPKEGPSILRIQQVVRGDSAAYFCASSLGGTGALSYEQYFGPGTRLTVT.

This chain uses TRBV28 with TRBJ1-2, with 8 bases identical to TRBD1. This CDR3 region has 15 residues. Germline CDR1 reads MDHEN; CDR2 reads SYDVKM. Trimming took 6 bases from V and 6 from J; bases not matched to a gene: 12. The CDR3 bases are TGTGCCAGCAGGGACACAGGGGGGTACGCTCATGGCTACACCTTC. As protein: CASRDTGGYAHGYTF.

This clone was counted a single time. The J gene is TRBJ2-7, the V gene TRBV7-9, with 9 bases fitting TRBD1. V dropped 0 bases and J dropped 1; count of bases not matched to a gene: 10. CDR3 length: 18 amino acids. Germline CDR1 and CDR2: SEHNR and FQNEAQ (reference sequence). This chain's CDR3 is CASSLAPFGTGKSYEQYV. In nucleotides, the CDR3 is TGTGCCAGCAGCTTAGCCCCATTTGGGACAGGGAAGTCCTACGAGCAGTACGTC.

The chain has TRBV5-1 and TRBJ2-2; no clear D gene. Per the germline V gene, CDR1 is SGHRS and CDR2 is YFSETQ. V gave up 5 bases and J gave up 4 bases, with 12 bases separating them. This CDR3 is built from 14 residues. The CDR3 reads CASSPGAGTGELFF. The CDR3 coding sequence is TGCGCCAGCAGTCCAGGTGCCGGCACCGGGGAGCTGTTTTTT.

This clone has just one count. This rearrangement joins TRBV7-8 to TRBJ2-7; D may be TRBD1 (5 bases). Trimming shortened V by 5 bases and J by 5 bases, and 10 bases separated the two germline ends. The germline CDR1 and CDR2 sequences are SGHVS and FQNEAQ. The CDR3 is 12 amino acids. The CDR3 sequence: CASSNQGDEQYV. CDR3 in DNA: TGTGCCAGCAGCAATCAAGGGGACGAGCAGTACGTC.

This chain connects TRBV9 to TRBJ2-3; tentatively, D is TRBD2 (5 bases). This CDR3 is built from 14 residues. Trimming left V 0 bases short and J 4 bases short, with 9 bases between. The germline V gene encodes CDR1 SGDLS and CDR2 YYNGEE. CDR3 sequence (DNA): TGTGCCAGCAGCGTAGAGTCGAGGGCAGATACGCAGTATTTT. This sequence encodes CASSVESRADTQYF.

The V gene is TRBV5-1, the J gene TRBJ2-2; TRBD1 aligns across 8 bases. This CDR3 contains 18 residues. V lost 0 bases, J lost 7 bases, and 14 bases stayed unmatched. From germline, CDR1 is SGHRS and CDR2 YFSETQ. CDR3 loop: CASSLGGQAASKSGELFF. CDR3 bases: TGCGCCAGCAGCTTGGGGGGACAGGCGGCTAGCAAAAGCGGGGAGCTGTTTTTT. The full variable domain, in which reference TRBV5-1 and TRBJ2-2 provide the parts outside the CDR3, is KAGVTQTPRYLIKTRGQQVTLSCSPISGHRSVSWYQQTPGQGLQFLFEYFSETQRNKGNFPGRFSGRQFSNSRSEMNVSTLELGDSALYLCASSLGGQAASKSGELFFGEGSRLTVL.

The chain couples TRBV5-6 to TRBJ2-7; 7 positions agree with TRBD1. Trimming took 4 bases from V and 3 from J; bases not matched to a gene: 7. The CDR3 length is 14 residues. Germline V gene lookup returns CDR1 SGHDT and CDR2 YYEEEE. CDR3 sequence: CASSMDRPYYEQYV. In DNA, the CDR3 is TGTGCCAGCAGCATGGACAGGCCCTACTACGAGCAGTACGTC.

The rearrangement joins TRBV7-2 to TRBJ2-2; D possibly corresponds to TRBD2 (6 bases). Trimming took 6 bases from V and 5 from J, leaving 19 bases between them. The CDR3 is made up of 16 amino acids. Germline CDR1 SGHTA, CDR2 FQGNSA. CDR3 bases: TGTGCCAGCAGTCTAGGCTACGGGAGAGGTACCGGGGAGCTGTTTTTT. Translation gives CASSLGYGRGTGELFF.

The count of this clone is one. The chain joins TRBV23-1 to TRBJ1-5; D is uncertain. TRBV23-1 is annotated as an ORF whose role is uncertain. The ends were cut back, 0 bases at V and 12 bases at J, with 15 bases in the middle. This CDR3 region has 14 residues. The CDR3 DNA sequence: TGCGCCAGCAGTCAATCGAAGAGGAGGGAGCGCCAGCATTTT. The encoded protein is CASSQSKRRERQHF.

This clone was recorded only once. V is TRBV28 and J is TRBJ2-2, with D possibly TRBD1 on 6 matching bases. Trimming stripped 1 base from V and 4 bases from J, with 10 bases between. The CDR3 spans 15 residues. Germline V gene data show CDR1 as MDHEN and CDR2 as SYDVKM. CDR3 bases: TGTGCCAGCAGTTTATACAGGGTAACCACCGGGGAGCTGTTTTTT. This encodes CASSLYRVTTGELFF.

This clone was found once. The chain combines TRBV11-2 with TRBJ2-5, with TRBD2 matching 9 bases. Trimming cost V 1 base and J 4 bases; bases outside gene matches: 7. The CDR3 has 16 residues. The germline gives CDR1 SGHAT, CDR2 FQNNGV. The CDR3 here is CASSLVLRGGIETQYF. CDR3 nucleotide sequence: TGTGCCAGCAGCTTAGTCTTGCGGGGGGGCATAGAGACCCAGTACTTC.

This clone has only one observation. This chain connects TRBV4-2 to TRBJ2-1; the D gene is possibly TRBD2 (5 bases). Germline CDR1 is LGHNA and CDR2 is YNFKEQ. CDR3 size: 13 residues. Trimming pared 1 base from V and 12 bases from J, leaving 13 bases between. The CDR3 protein is CASSQANVRGQFF. CDR3 nucleotide sequence: TGTGCCAGCAGCCAAGCAAATGTCCGGGGGCAGTTCTTC.

The V call is TRBV6-1, the J call TRBJ2-7, with 8 bases aligning to TRBD1. V dropped 4 bases and J dropped 0; count of bases not matched to a gene: 2. Germline CDR1 MNHNS, CDR2 SASEGT. CDR3 length: 14 residues. The CDR3 is CASSGDRNSYEQYF. Here the CDR3 DNA reads TGTGCCAGCAGTGGGGACAGGAACTCCTACGAGCAGTACTTC.

J is TRBJ1-3 and V is TRBV11-3; unclear D gene. Germline values: CDR1 SGHNT, CDR2 YENEEA. The CDR3 runs to 15 residues. V was shortened by 1 base and J by 0 bases, with 7 bases between the two germline ends. CDR3 in DNA: TGTGCCAGCAGCTTAGGACGGAGCTCTGGAAACACCATATATTTT. As protein: CASSLGRSSGNTIYF. Drawing the rest from reference TRBV11-3 and TRBJ1-3, the complete variable domain is EAGVVQSPRYKIIEKKQPVAFWCNPISGHNTLYWYLQNLGQGPELLIRYENEEAVDDSQLPKDRFSAERLKGVDSTLKIQPAELGDSAVYLCASSLGRSSGNTIYFGEGSWLTVV.

V is TRBV7-3 and J is TRBJ1-2; 8 nucleotides line up with TRBD1. Germline V CDR1 and CDR2: SGHTA, FQGTGA. J gave up 6 bases and V 5 bases, and 8 bases lay outside the gene matches. The CDR3 spans 14 residues. CDR3 in amino acids: CASSPRQGSNGYTF. Written as DNA, the CDR3 is TGTGCCAGCAGCCCGCGACAGGGGTCGAATGGCTACACCTTC.

This rearrangement joins TRBV19 to TRBJ1-3, with D unresolved. Trimming removed 3 bases from V and 2 bases from J, with 11 bases in between. The CDR3 spans 15 residues. Germline values: CDR1 LNHDA, CDR2 SQIVND (reference sequence). The CDR3 sequence is CASSIEGDAGNTIYF. CDR3 DNA sequence: TGTGCCAGTAGTATTGAAGGAGATGCTGGAAACACCATATATTTT.

The chain uses TRBV18 and TRBJ2-2, with 9 bases identical to TRBD2. Germline V lookup: CDR1 KGHSH, CDR2 LQKENI. V was clipped by 2 bases and J by 3 bases; unmatched bases: 7. The CDR3 runs to 17 residues. The CDR3 coding sequence is TGTGCCAGCTCACCATCAGCGGGGGGCTTGGACACCGGGGAGCTGTTTTTT. It is translated as CASSPSAGGLDTGELFF. The variable domain in full, with the rest retrieved from reference TRBV18 and TRBJ2-2, is NAGVMQNPRHLVRRRGQEARLRCSPMKGHSHVYWYRQLPEEGLKFMVYLQKENIIDESGMPKERFSAEFPKEGPSILRIQQVVRGDSAAYFCASSPSAGGLDTGELFFGEGSRLTVL.

V gene TRBV2 combines with J gene TRBJ1-2; 8 bases fit TRBD1. Germline V gene data show CDR1 as SNHLY and CDR2 as FYNNEI. V lost 5 bases, J lost 8 bases, and 7 bases stayed unmatched. This CDR3 has 13 amino acids. CDR3 protein: CASSTGQGRGYTF. CDR3 in DNA: TGTGCCAGCAGTACCGGACAGGGTCGCGGCTACACCTTC.

The J gene is TRBJ2-2, the V gene TRBV24-1, with TRBD2 matching 10 bases. Germline-derived CDR1 and CDR2 are KGHDR and SFDVKD. The length of the CDR3 is 16 residues. V was pared by 3 bases and J by 6 bases, with 6 bases of the junction left unmatched. Written as DNA, the CDR3 is TGTGCCACCAGTGATCCTCGAGCGGGGGGGCCCGGGGAGCTGTTTTTT. It specifies CATSDPRAGGPGELFF.

The chain employs TRBV15 and TRBJ1-2; D is unresolved. V dropped 0 bases and J dropped 5 bases, with 10 bases sitting between them. Germline V gene sequence: CDR1 LNHNV, CDR2 YYDKDF (reference sequence). The CDR3 loop spans 14 amino acids. The CDR3 nucleotides are TGTGCCACCAGCAGAGATCCCGGGGAGTATGGCTACACCTTC. It is translated as CATSRDPGEYGYTF.

The table lists this clone with a few counts. The rearrangement links TRBV9 to TRBJ1-6; tentatively, D is TRBD1 (5 bases). The ends were cut back, 0 bases at V and 5 bases at J, with 6 bases in the middle. Germline loops: CDR1 SGDLS, CDR2 YYNGEE. This CDR3 spans 14 amino acids. CDR3 sequence reads: CASSVATDNSPLHF. Written as DNA, the CDR3 is TGTGCCAGCAGCGTAGCGACAGATAATTCACCCCTCCACTTT. Together with reference TRBV9 and TRBJ1-6, the CDR3 gives the full variable domain: DSGVTQTPKHLITATGQRVTLRCSPRSGDLSVYWYQQSLDQGLQFLIQYYNGEERAKGNILERFSAQQFPDLHSELNLSSLELGDSALYFCASSVATDNSPLHFGNGTRLTVT.

The rearrangement joins TRBV5-6 to TRBJ1-2, with TRBD1 identical over 8 bases. The germline V gene encodes CDR1 SGHDT and CDR2 YYEEEE. V was clipped by 4 bases and J by 5 bases; unmatched bases: 7. The CDR3 sequence is 14 residues long. CDR3 nucleotide sequence: TGTGCCAGCAGCGGTGCAGGGGGCGCTTATGGCTACACCTTC. Residues: CASSGAGGAYGYTF.

Note on this clone: The sample has other DNA sequences that encode this CDR3 too. The genes are TRBV5-1 and TRBJ1-1; D call uncertain. The germline V and J ends were trimmed by 0 bases and 0 bases, with 6 bases remaining between them. Germline CDR1 reads SGHRS; CDR2 reads YFSETQ. The CDR3 is 14 amino acids. This CDR3 is CASSLGTVNTEAFF. The CDR3 DNA reads as TGCGCCAGCAGCTTGGGTACAGTGAACACTGAAGCTTTCTTT. The full variable domain, completed using reference TRBV5-1 and TRBJ1-1, is KAGVTQTPRYLIKTRGQQVTLSCSPISGHRSVSWYQQTPGQGLQFLFEYFSETQRNKGNFPGRFSGRQFSNSRSEMNVSTLELGDSALYLCASSLGTVNTEAFFGQGTRLTVV.

V and J are TRBV3-1 (or the pseudogene TRBV3-2) and TRBJ1-1, with 7 bases that match TRBD1. The germline CDR1 and CDR2 sequences are LGHDT and YNNKEL (reference sequence). V trimming: 4 bases; J trimming: 6 bases; junction bases outside the gene matches: 8. This CDR3 region has 14 residues. As DNA, the CDR3 is TGTGCCAGCAGCCCCCCCGAGGGGGCCGCTGAAGCTTTCTTT. Amino acids: CASSPPEGAAEAFF.

The chain recombines TRBV19 with TRBJ1-1; 8 bases align to TRBD1. The V segment lost 5 bases and the J segment 0 bases; nucleotides outside the gene matches: 5. Germline V gene lookup returns CDR1 LNHDA and CDR2 SQIVND (reference sequence). This CDR3 has 15 residues. The CDR3 region is CASSLWTGLNTEAFF. In DNA, the CDR3 is TGTGCCAGTAGTCTGTGGACAGGGTTGAACACTGAAGCTTTCTTT.

The V and J genes are TRBV27 and TRBJ2-7, with no clear D. The CDR3 loop spans 15 amino acids. Germline V gene lookup returns CDR1 MNHEY and CDR2 SMNVEV (reference sequence). V was trimmed by 7 bases and J by 0 bases, leaving 16 bases between them. The chain's CDR3 is CASMADPHSSYEQYV. CDR3 nucleotides: TGTGCCAGCATGGCAGACCCCCACAGCTCCTACGAGCAGTACGTC.